The rows below give T cell receptor beta chains drawn from one sample of a study of cytomegalovirus exposure and HLA in healthy donors. Clones were read by immunoSEQ multiplex PCR, and TCRdb kept only the in-frame ones, dropping some. The sample yields roughly 130,000 clones, around 70% seen once. Source material: PBMCs. These TCRs come from a human donor in good health. CDR3s include the opening cysteine and the closing phenylalanine or tryptophan. The D gene is left open where the match is weak. Not every row has a clone size; where given, it reads once, few, many or a size class.

.,TRBJ2-1,TRBV27,.,CASSFLGGRSYNEQFF,TGTGCCAGCAGTTTCTTGGGAGGCCGTTCCTACAATGAGCAGTTCTTC
.,TRBJ1-3,TRBV21-1,few,CASVNQGPGNTIYF,TGTGCCAGCGTTAATCAGGGCCCTGGAAACACCATATATTTT
TRBD1,TRBJ1-2,TRBV7-2,.,CASSSRTGDYTF,TGTGCCAGCAGCTCTCGGACAGGGGACTACACCTTC
TRBD2,TRBJ2-5,TRBV7-2,.,CASSLGGSFQETQYF,TGTGCCAGCAGCTTGGGGGGGAGCTTCCAAGAGACCCAGTACTTC
TRBD2,TRBJ2-1,TRBV5-1,.,CASSSTPREAGSSYNEQFF,TGCGCCAGCAGCAGCACTCCTAGGGAAGCGGGGTCCTCCTACAATGAGCAGTTCTTC
TRBD1,TRBJ1-1,TRBV5-1,.,CASSTRQGGTEAFF,TGCGCCAGCAGCACCAGACAGGGTGGGACTGAAGCTTTCTTT
.,TRBJ1-4,TRBV30,.,CAWGRDIVNEKLFF,TGTGCCTGGGGACGGGACATTGTTAATGAAAAACTGTTTTTT
TRBD1,TRBJ2-7,TRBV27,.,CASSSYRTGRLYEQYF,TGTGCCAGCAGTTCTTATAGGACAGGACGCCTCTACGAGCAGTACTTC
TRBD1,TRBJ2-3,TRBV13,.,CASSPPDGQGKSTDTQYF,TGTGCCAGCAGCCCCCCCGACGGACAGGGGAAGAGCACAGATACGCAGTATTTT
TRBD1,TRBJ2-4,TRBV19,.,CACTGTGPFKNIQYF,TGTGCCTGTACCGGGACAGGGCCTTTCAAAAACATTCAGTACTTC
TRBD2,TRBJ2-7,TRBV6-5,.,CASSYGPAGATYEQYF,TGTGCCAGCAGTTACGGCCCAGCGGGAGCCACCTACGAGCAGTACTTC
.,TRBJ1-3,TRBV15,.,CATSTSGYSGNTIYF,TGTGCCACCAGCACCTCAGGGTACTCTGGAAACACCATATATTTT
TRBD1,TRBJ2-1,TRBV9,.,CASSGDRESYYNEQFF,TGTGCCAGCAGCGGGGACAGGGAATCATACTACAATGAGCAGTTCTTC
TRBD2,TRBJ2-7,TRBV4-2,.,CASSPYGTSLYEQYF,TGTGCCAGCAGCCCCTACGGGACTAGCCTCTACGAGCAGTACTTC
.,TRBJ1-5,TRBV28,.,CASQVRGVRGNQPQHF,TGTGCCAGCCAAGTGAGGGGAGTAAGGGGGAATCAGCCCCAGCATTTT
.,TRBJ1-3,TRBV5-6,once,CASSRGEGLFSGNTIYF,TGTGCCAGCAGCCGAGGGGAGGGGCTTTTCTCTGGAAACACCATATATTTT
.,TRBJ1-1,TRBV4-3,.,CASSHRGTEAFF,TGCGCCAGCAGCCACCGTGGGACAGAAGCTTTCTTT
TRBD1,TRBJ1-5,TRBV28,.,CASSSRQGAGQPQHF,TGTGCCAGCAGTTCAAGACAGGGGGCCGGGCAGCCCCAGCATTTT
TRBD2,TRBJ2-7,TRBV7-9,.,CASSFAIAGGGGYEQYF,TGTGCCAGCAGCTTCGCAATAGCGGGGGGCGGCGGCTACGAGCAGTACTTC
.,TRBJ2-7,TRBV6-5,.,CASRESSYEQYF,TGTGCCAGCAGGGAGAGCTCCTACGAGCAGTACTTC
.,TRBJ1-1,TRBV29-1,.,CSVDRENTEAFF,TGCAGCGTTGATCGGGAGAACACTGAAGCTTTCTTT
TRBD2,TRBJ2-3,TRBV7-8,.,CASSPSGGAPDTQYF,TGTGCCAGCAGCCCAAGCGGGGGGGCCCCAGATACGCAGTATTTT
.,TRBJ1-1,TRBV6-5,.,CASSPRDTANTEAFF,TGTGCCAGCAGTCCCCGGGACACCGCAAACACTGAAGCTTTCTTT
TRBD1,TRBJ1-6,TRBV29-1,.,CSVDSRKTGNNSPLHF,TGCAGCGTTGATTCGAGAAAGACAGGGAATAATTCACCCCTCCACTTT
.,TRBJ2-5,TRBV6-4,.,CASRTGTYQETQYF,TGTGCCAGCCGGACCGGGACTTACCAAGAGACCCAGTACTTC
.,TRBJ2-6,TRBV28,.,CASSPNPGTWGTGANVLTF,TGTGCCAGCAGTCCGAACCCCGGGACTTGGGGAACCGGGGCCAACGTCCTGACTTTC
TRBD2,TRBJ2-7,TRBV27,.,CASRGTSPLYEQYF,TGTGCCAGCAGGGGGACTAGCCCCCTCTACGAGCAGTACTTC
TRBD2,TRBJ2-3,TRBV7-9,.,CSSSYLAGASTDTQYF,TGTTCCAGCAGCTACCTAGCGGGCGCTAGCACAGATACGCAGTATTTT
TRBD1,TRBJ2-7,TRBV19,once,CASSRDRGYEQYF,TGTGCCAGTAGCCGGGACAGGGGTTACGAGCAGTACTTC
TRBD1,TRBJ2-1,TRBV27,.,CASSWDRGHNEQFF,TGTGCCAGCAGTTGGGACAGGGGCCACAATGAGCAGTTCTTC
TRBD2,TRBJ2-5,TRBV28,.,CASSFGGGGRETQYF,TGTGCCAGCAGTTTCGGGGGGGGCGGCCGAGAGACCCAGTACTTC
TRBD1,TRBJ2-7,TRBV5-5,few,CASSSSTGTGTYEQYF,TGTGCCAGCAGCTCATCAACCGGGACAGGGACCTACGAGCAGTACTTC
.,TRBJ1-3,TRBV30,.,CAWGTDTGDWNTIYF,TGTGCCTGGGGAACAGACACGGGGGATTGGAACACCATATATTTT
TRBD1,TRBJ1-1,TRBV27,.,CASSSHRGAGTEAFF,TGTGCCAGCAGTTCGCACAGGGGCGCCGGCACTGAAGCTTTCTTT
TRBD2,TRBJ2-1,TRBV18,.,CASSPALAGGSNEQFF,TGTGCCAGCTCACCGGCACTAGCGGGAGGATCCAATGAGCAGTTCTTC
.,TRBJ1-2,TRBV28,.,CASSLRDSTYGYTF,TGTGCCAGCAGCCTAAGAGACAGTACCTATGGCTACACCTTC
.,TRBJ1-1,TRBV30,.,CAWGDTMNTEAFF,TGTGCCTGGGGGGACACTATGAACACTGAAGCTTTCTTT
TRBD1,TRBJ1-1,TRBV5-1,few,CASSLAGWGQGLRDTEAFF,TGCGCCAGCAGCTTGGCCGGCTGGGGACAGGGATTAAGGGACACTGAAGCTTTCTTT
.,TRBJ2-1,TRBV12-2,.,CASRLARRGGSRYNEQFF,TGTGCAAGTCGCTTAGCCAGGCGGGGCGGGAGCCGATACAATGAGCAGTTCTTC
.,TRBJ1-3,TRBV7-9,.,CASSRGGLTDSGNTIYF,TGTGCCAGCAGCCGGGGTGGGCTCACGGACTCTGGAAACACCATATATTTT
.,TRBJ1-5,TRBV15,once,CATSRDREGNQPQHF,TGTGCCACCAGCAGAGACAGGGAAGGCAATCAGCCCCAGCATTTT
.,TRBJ1-4,TRBV11-2,.,CASRPGTHIGEKLFF,TGTGCCAGCAGGCCCGGGACACACATAGGGGAAAAACTGTTTTTT
.,TRBJ2-1,TRBV7-7,.,CASSLSPTASVEQFF,TGTGCTAGCAGTTTATCCCCGACAGCTAGCGTTGAGCAGTTCTTC
.,TRBJ1-2,TRBV14,.,CASSQGQFYGYTF,TGTGCCAGCAGCCAAGGACAGTTCTATGGCTACACCTTC
.,TRBJ2-7,TRBV7-9,.,CASSLTGSGTCTYEQYF,TGTGCCAGCAGCTTAACGGGGTCCGGGACATGCACCTACGAGCAGTACTTC
.,TRBJ2-7,TRBV14,.,CASSRGYEQYF,TGTGCCAGCAGCCGAGGGTACGAGCAGTACTTC
.,TRBJ1-1,TRBV19,.,CASRTGGGAPTEAFF,TGTGCCAGTAGGACGGGTGGGGGGGCGCCCACTGAAGCTTTCTTT
TRBD1,TRBJ1-1,TRBV29-1,.,CSVVRGLSTTEAFF,TGCAGCGTTGTAAGGGGGCTCTCGACCACTGAAGCTTTCTTT
.,TRBJ1-2,TRBV7-9,.,CASSRLDSVTNYGYTF,TGTGCCAGCAGCCGCCTTGACAGTGTCACTAACTATGGCTACACCTTC
TRBD1,TRBJ1-1,TRBV6-1,.,CASSPDRGRNTEAFF,TGTGCCAGCAGCCCGGACAGGGGGAGGAACACTGAAGCTTTCTTT
TRBD2,TRBJ2-3,TRBV7-9,few,CASSEVRAGGKDLTDTQYF,TGTGCCAGCAGCGAGGTTCGGGCGGGAGGAAAGGATTTAACAGATACGCAGTATTTT
.,TRBJ1-6,TRBV6-6,.,CASSSGYSPLHF,TGTGCCAGCAGCTCAGGGTATTCACCCCTCCACTTT
TRBD2,TRBJ2-1,TRBV7-9,few,CASSPYTSGRYNEQFF,TGTGCCAGCAGCCCGTATACTAGCGGGAGATACAATGAGCAGTTCTTC
.,TRBJ2-2,TRBV4-3,.,CASSLGGPNTGELFF,TGCGCCAGCAGCCTGGGGGGGCCGAACACCGGGGAGCTGTTTTTT
TRBD2,TRBJ2-2,TRBV19,.,CASSRVAGDLNTGELFF,TGTGCCAGTAGTCGGGTAGCGGGGGACCTGAACACCGGGGAGCTGTTTTTT
TRBD1,TRBJ1-4,TRBV19,.,CASSTGQPEKLFF,TGTGCCAGTAGTACGGGACAGCCCGAAAAACTGTTTTTT
TRBD2,TRBJ2-7,TRBV5-4,few,CASSRERLAGAYEQYF,TGTGCCAGCAGCCGAGAGCGGCTAGCGGGAGCCTACGAGCAGTACTTC
.,TRBJ2-2,TRBV6-1,.,CASREGQIVVGELFF,TGTGCCAGCAGGGAAGGACAGATCGTAGTCGGGGAGCTGTTTTTT
TRBD1,TRBJ2-3,TRBV9,.,CASTLTGGPDTQYF,TGTGCCAGCACCTTAACAGGGGGCCCAGATACGCAGTATTTT